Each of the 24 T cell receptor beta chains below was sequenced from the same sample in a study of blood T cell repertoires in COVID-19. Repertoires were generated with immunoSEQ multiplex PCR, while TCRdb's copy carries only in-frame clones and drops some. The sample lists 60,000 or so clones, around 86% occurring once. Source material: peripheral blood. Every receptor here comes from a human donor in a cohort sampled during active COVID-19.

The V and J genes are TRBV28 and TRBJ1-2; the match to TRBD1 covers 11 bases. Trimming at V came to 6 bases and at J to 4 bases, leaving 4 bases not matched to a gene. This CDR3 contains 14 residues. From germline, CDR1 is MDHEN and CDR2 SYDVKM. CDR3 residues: CASSTGTGGYGYTF. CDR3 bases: TGTGCCAGCAGCACCGGGACAGGGGGCTATGGCTACACCTTC.

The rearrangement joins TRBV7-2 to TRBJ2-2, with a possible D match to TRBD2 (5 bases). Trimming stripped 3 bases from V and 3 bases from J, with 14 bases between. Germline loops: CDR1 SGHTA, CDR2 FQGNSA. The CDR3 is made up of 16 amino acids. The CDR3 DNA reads TGTGCCAGCAGCTTCGTCCCAGCCGGGGACACCGGGGAGCTGTTTTTT. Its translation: CASSFVPAGDTGELFF.

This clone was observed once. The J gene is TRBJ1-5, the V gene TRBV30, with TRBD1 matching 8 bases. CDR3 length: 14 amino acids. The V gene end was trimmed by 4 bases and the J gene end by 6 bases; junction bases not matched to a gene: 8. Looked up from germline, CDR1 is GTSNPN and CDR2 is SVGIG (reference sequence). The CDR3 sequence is CAWNGQGGSQPQHF. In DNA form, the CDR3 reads TGTGCCTGGAACGGACAGGGTGGCAGTCAGCCCCAGCATTTT.

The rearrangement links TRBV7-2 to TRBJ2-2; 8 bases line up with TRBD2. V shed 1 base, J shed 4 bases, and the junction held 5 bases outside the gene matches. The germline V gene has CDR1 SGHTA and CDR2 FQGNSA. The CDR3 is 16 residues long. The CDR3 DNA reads TGTGCCAGCAGCTTAGGCGGGCTAGCGGGCACCGGGGAGCTGTTTTTT. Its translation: CASSLGGLAGTGELFF. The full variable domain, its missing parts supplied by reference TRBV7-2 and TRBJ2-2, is GAGVSQSPSNKVTEKGKDVELRCDPISGHTALYWYRQSLGQGLEFLIYFQGNSAPDKSGLPSDRFSAERTGGSVSTLTIQRTQQEDSAVYLCASSLGGLAGTGELFFGEGSRLTVL.

The DNA for the CDR3 is TGTGCCAGTAGTATTCGGACTAGCGGGGGGGCCGGGGAGCTGTTTTTT. Protein product: CASSIRTSGGAGELFF. The chain carries TRBV19 and TRBJ2-2; 15 nucleotides agree with TRBD2. This CDR3 has 16 amino acids. V gave up 3 bases and J gave up 6 bases; unmatched junction bases: 2. CDR1 and CDR2 from the germline V gene are LNHDA and SQIVND (reference sequence).

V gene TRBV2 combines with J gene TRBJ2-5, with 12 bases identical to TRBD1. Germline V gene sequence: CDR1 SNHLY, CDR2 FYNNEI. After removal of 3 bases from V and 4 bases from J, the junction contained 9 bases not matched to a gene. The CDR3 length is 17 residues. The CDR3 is CASSDPLGTGGRETQYF. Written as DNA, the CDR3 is TGTGCCAGCAGTGACCCTTTAGGGACAGGGGGCAGAGAGACCCAGTACTTC. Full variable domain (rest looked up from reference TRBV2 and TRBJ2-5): EPEVTQTPSHQVTQMGQEVILRCVPISNHLYFYWYRQILGQKVEFLVSFYNNEISEKSEIFDDQFSVERPDGSNFTLKIRSTKLEDSAMYFCASSDPLGTGGRETQYFGPGTRLLVL.

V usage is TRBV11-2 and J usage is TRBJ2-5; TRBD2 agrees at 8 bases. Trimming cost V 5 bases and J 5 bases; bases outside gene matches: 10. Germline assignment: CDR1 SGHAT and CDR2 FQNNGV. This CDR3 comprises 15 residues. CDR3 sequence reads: CASSPEGRGDETQYF. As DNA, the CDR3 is TGTGCCAGCAGCCCCGAGGGGCGGGGGGATGAGACCCAGTACTTC.

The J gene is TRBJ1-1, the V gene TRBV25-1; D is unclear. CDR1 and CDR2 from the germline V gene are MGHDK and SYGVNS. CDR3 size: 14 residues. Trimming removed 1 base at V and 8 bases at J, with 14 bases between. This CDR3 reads CASSELADSPEAFF. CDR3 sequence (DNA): TGTGCCAGCAGTGAATTGGCTGATTCGCCGGAAGCTTTCTTT.

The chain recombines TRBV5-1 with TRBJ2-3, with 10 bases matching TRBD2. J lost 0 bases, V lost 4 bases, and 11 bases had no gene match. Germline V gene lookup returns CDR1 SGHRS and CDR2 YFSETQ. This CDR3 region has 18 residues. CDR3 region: CASSLSSGGITSTDTQYF. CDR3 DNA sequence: TGCGCCAGCAGCCTCTCTAGCGGGGGCATTACTAGCACAGATACGCAGTATTTT.

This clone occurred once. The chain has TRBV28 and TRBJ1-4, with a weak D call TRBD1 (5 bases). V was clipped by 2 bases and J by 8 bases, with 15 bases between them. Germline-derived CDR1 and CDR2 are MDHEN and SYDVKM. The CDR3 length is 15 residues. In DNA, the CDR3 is TGTGCCAGCAGTTTAGTGGTGGCAGGGAGGGAAAAACTGTTTTTT. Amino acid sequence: CASSLVVAGREKLFF. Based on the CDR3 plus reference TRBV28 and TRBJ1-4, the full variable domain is DVKVTQSSRYLVKRTGEKVFLECVQDMDHENMFWYRQDPGLGLRLIYFSYDVKMKEKGDIPEGYSVSREKKERFSLILESASTNQTSMYLCASSLVVAGREKLFFGSGTQLSVL.

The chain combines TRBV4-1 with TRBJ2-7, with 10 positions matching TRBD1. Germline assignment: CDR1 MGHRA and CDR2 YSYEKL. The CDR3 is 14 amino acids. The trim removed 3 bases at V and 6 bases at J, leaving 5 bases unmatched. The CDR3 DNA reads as TGCGCCAGCAGCCAGACAGGGGGCAGGGGCGAGCAGTACTTC. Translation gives CASSQTGGRGEQYF.

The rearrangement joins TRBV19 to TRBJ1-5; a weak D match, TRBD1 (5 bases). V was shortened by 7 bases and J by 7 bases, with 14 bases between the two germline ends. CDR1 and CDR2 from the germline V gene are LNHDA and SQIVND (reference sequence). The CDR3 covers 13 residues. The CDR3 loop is CASTTAAGQPQHF. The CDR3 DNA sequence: TGTGCCAGTACGACAGCCGCGGGGCAGCCCCAGCATTTT.

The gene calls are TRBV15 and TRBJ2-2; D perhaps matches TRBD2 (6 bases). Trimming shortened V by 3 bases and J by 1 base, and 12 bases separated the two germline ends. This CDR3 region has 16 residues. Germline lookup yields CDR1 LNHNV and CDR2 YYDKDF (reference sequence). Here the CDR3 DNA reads TGTGCCACCAGCAGGCAAAGGGGAGGGAACACCGGGGAGCTGTTTTTT. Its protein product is CATSRQRGGNTGELFF. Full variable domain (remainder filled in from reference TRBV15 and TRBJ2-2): DAMVIQNPRYQVTQFGKPVTLSCSQTLNHNVMYWYQQKSSQAPKLLFHYYDKDFNNEADTPDNFQSRRPNTSFCFLDIRSPGLGDTAMYLCATSRQRGGNTGELFFGEGSRLTVL.

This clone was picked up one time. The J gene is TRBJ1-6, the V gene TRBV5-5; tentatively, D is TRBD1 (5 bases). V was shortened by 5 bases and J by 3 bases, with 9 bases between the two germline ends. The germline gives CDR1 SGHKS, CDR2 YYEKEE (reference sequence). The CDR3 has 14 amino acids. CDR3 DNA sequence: TGTGCCAGCAGTCCCGGGGGCTATAATTCACCCCTCCACTTT. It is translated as CASSPGGYNSPLHF.

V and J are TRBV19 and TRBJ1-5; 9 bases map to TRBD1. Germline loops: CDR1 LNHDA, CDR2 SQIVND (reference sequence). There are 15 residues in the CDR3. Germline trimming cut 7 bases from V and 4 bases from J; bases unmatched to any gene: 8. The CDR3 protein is CASTTGGLANQPQHF. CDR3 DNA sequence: TGTGCCAGTACGACAGGGGGGCTGGCGAATCAGCCCCAGCATTTT.

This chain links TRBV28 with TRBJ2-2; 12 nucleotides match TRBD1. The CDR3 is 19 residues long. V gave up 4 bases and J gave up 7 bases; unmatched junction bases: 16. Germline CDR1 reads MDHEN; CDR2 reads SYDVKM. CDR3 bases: TGTGCCAGCAGTTCCCATATCTCCCGGGGACAGGGGGCGGTCGGGGAGCTGTTTTTT. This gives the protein CASSSHISRGQGAVGELFF.

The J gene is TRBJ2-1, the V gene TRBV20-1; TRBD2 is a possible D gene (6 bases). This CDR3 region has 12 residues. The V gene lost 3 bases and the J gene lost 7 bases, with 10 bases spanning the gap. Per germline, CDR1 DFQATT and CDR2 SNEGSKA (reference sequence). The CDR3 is CSASGRRNEQFF. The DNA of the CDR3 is TGCAGTGCTAGTGGGAGGAGAAATGAGCAGTTCTTC.

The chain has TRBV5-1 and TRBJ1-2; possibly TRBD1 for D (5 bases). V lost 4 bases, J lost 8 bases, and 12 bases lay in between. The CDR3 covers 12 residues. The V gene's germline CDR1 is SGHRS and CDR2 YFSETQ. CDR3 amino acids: CASSLTDRGYTF. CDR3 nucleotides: TGCGCCAGCAGCCTGACAGATAGGGGCTACACCTTC.

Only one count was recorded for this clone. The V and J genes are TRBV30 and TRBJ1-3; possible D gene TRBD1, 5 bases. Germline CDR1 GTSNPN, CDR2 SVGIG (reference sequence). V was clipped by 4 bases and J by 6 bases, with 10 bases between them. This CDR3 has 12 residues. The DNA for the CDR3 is TGTGCCTGGACCCCAGGACAAAACACCATATATTTT. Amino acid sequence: CAWTPGQNTIYF.

The CDR3 DNA reads as TGTGCCAGCAGACCGGGAGAAAAGGCCTATAATTCACCCCTCCACTTT. It encodes CASRPGEKAYNSPLHF. The chain links TRBV5-4 to TRBJ1-6; D not resolved. Trimming pared 5 bases from V and 2 bases from J, leaving 14 bases between. The germline V gene encodes CDR1 SGHNT and CDR2 YYREEE (reference sequence). This CDR3 is 16 amino acids long.

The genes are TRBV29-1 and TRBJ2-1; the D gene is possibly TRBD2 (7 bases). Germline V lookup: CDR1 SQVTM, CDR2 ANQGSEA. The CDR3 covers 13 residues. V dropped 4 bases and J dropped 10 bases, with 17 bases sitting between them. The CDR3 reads CSVGRSGGGEQFF. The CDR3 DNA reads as TGCAGCGTTGGAAGGTCGGGGGGCGGGGAGCAGTTCTTC.

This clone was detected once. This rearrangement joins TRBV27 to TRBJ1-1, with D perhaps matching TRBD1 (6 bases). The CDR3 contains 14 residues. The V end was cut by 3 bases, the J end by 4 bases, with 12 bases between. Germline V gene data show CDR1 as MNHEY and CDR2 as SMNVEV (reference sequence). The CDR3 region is CASSFGGGGTEAFF. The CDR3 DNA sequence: TGTGCCAGCAGTTTCGGGGGCGGGGGCACTGAAGCTTTCTTT.

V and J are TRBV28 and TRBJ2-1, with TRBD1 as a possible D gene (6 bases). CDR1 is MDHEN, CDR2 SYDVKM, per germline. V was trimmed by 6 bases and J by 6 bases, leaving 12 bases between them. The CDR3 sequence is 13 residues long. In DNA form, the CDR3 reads TGTGCCAGCAGAGGGGCAGGGGTCAATGAGCAGTTCTTC. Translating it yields CASRGAGVNEQFF.

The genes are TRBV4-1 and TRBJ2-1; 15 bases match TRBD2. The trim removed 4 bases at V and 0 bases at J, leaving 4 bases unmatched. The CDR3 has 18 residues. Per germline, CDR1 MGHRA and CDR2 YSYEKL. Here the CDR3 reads CASSPRTSGGASYNEQFF. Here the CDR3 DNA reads TGCGCCAGCAGCCCCCGGACTAGCGGGGGGGCCTCCTACAATGAGCAGTTCTTC.